The subject of this entry is one T cell receptor beta chain. The CDR3 runs 17 residues. Germline lookup yields CDR1 SGHTA and CDR2 FQGNSA. The V segment lost 5 bases and the J segment 1 base; nucleotides outside the gene matches: 7. The data were obtained in a study of shared clonotypes between healthy human individuals. Several immunoSEQ plates held equal portions of the genomic DNA taken from each subset. In the original workflow: Filtering differed since immunoSEQ provided only junctions, with no quality scores. Sequenced by immunoSEQ multiplex PCR; TCRdb stores in-frame clones only, minus some. V and J calls and clone size are as listed in that table; D and trimming were resolved from the DNA. The data show over a million clones, with 96% seen just once and over 1% held by the top ten.

The receptor was isolated from a man aged 25-45 years in good health. Sequenced material: naive CD4+ T cells sorted from blood. Subset indicated: CD45RA+ positively selected. J is TRBJ2-1 and V is TRBV7-2; 11 bases align to TRBD2. DNA of the CDR3: TGTGCCAGCAGCCCAAACTTAGCGGGAGGGTCCTACAATGAGCAGTTCTTC. It yields the protein CASSPNLAGGSYNEQFF. The variable domain in full, with the rest retrieved from reference TRBV7-2 and TRBJ2-1, is GAGVSQSPSNKVTEKGKDVELRCDPISGHTALYWYRQSLGQGLEFLIYFQGNSAPDKSGLPSDRFSAERTGGSVSTLTIQRTQQEDSAVYLCASSPNLAGGSYNEQFFGPGTRLTVL.